What follows describes a single T cell receptor (beta chain). The antigen remains undetermined. This sample is drawn from a study of vaccination effects on CD4 cells after COVID-19. Before sequencing took place, the ViraFEST assay used viral peptide pools to expand antigen-specific CD4+ T cells. Researchers isolated CD4+ T cells once 9 to 11 days of culture had elapsed. Everyone in the study got two shots of either the BNT162b2 or mRNA-1273 vaccine. Nucleocapsid antibody tests were negative, and the vaccine recipients had no prior SARS-CoV-2 infection. A half-medium replacement with IL-2 medium was carried out on days 3 and 7. The V gene's germline CDR1 is LGHNA and CDR2 YNFKEQ. The CDR3 runs to 15 residues. Trimming took 0 bases from V and 1 from J, leaving 7 bases between them. The repertoire was sequenced with immunoSEQ multiplex PCR; TCRdb's copy has only in-frame clones and lacks some. Counted here are approximately 13,000 clones, roughly 72% occurring once; the ten biggest clones make up more than 8%.

The chain combines TRBV4-2 with TRBJ2-1; D unresolved. This material consisted of CD4+ T cells from PBMCs cultured with SARS-CoV-2 spike peptides, taken after COVID-19 vaccination. The clonotype originates from a human donor who received a COVID-19 vaccine. CDR3 in amino acids: CASSQDRSSYNEQFF. As DNA, the CDR3 is TGTGCCAGCAGCCAAGACAGATCATCCTACAATGAGCAGTTCTTC.